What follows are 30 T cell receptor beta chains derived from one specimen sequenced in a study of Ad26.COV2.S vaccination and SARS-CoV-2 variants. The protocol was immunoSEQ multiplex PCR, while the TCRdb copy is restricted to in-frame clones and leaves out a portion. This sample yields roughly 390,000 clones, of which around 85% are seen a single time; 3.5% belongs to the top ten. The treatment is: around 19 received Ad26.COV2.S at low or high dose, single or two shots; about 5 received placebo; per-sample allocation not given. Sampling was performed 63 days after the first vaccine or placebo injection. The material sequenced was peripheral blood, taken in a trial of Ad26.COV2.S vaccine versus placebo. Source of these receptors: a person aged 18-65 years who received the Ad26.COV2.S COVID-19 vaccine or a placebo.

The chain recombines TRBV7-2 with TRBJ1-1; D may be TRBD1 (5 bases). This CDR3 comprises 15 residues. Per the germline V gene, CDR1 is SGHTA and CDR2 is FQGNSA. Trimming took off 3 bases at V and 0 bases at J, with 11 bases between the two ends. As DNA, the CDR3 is TGTGCCAGCAGCTTTATGAGGGGCCTGAACACTGAAGCTTTCTTT. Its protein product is CASSFMRGLNTEAFF.

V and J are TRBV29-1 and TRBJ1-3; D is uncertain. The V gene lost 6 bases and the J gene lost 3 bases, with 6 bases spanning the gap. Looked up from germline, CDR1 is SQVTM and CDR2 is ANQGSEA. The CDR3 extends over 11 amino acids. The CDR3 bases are TGCAGCGTGGGAATTGGAAACACCATATATTTT. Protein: CSVGIGNTIYF.

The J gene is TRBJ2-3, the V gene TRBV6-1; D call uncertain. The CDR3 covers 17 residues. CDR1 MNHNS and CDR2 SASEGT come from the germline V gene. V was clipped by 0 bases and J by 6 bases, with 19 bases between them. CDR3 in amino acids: CASSEAYTPGAYDTQYF. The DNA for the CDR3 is TGTGCCAGCAGTGAAGCCTACACCCCAGGAGCGTACGATACGCAGTATTTT.

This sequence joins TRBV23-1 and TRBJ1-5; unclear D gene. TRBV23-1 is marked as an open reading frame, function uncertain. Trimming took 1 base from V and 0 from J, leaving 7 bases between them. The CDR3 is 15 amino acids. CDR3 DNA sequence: TGCGCCAGCAGTCAATTGCCAGTTAGCAATCAGCCCCAGCATTTT. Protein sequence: CASSQLPVSNQPQHF.

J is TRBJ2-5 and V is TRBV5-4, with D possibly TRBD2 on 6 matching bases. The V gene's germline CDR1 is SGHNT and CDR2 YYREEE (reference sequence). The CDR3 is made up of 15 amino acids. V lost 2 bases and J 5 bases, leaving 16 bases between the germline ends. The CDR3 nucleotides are TGTGCCAGCAGCTTTTCCGGGGGTCTCGTCGAGACCCAGTACTTC. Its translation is CASSFSGGLVETQYF.

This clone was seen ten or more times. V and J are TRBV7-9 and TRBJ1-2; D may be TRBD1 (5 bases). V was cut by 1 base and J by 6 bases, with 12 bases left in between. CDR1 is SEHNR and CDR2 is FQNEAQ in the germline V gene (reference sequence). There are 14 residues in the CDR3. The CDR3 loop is CASSLEQASHGYTF. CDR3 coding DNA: TGTGCCAGCAGCTTAGAACAGGCCTCCCATGGCTACACCTTC.

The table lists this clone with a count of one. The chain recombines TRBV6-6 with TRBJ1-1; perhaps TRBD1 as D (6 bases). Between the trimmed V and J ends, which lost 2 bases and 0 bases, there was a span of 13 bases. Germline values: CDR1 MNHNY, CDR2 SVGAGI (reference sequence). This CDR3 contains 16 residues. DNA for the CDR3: TGTGCCAGCAGTTACGGACAGCTGCCAATGAACACTGAAGCTTTCTTT. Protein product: CASSYGQLPMNTEAFF.

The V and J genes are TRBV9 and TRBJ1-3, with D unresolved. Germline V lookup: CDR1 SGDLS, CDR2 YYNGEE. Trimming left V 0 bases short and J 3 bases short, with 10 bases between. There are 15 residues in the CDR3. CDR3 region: CASSVGGIGGNTIYF. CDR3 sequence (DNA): TGTGCCAGCAGCGTAGGTGGTATAGGTGGAAACACCATATATTTT.

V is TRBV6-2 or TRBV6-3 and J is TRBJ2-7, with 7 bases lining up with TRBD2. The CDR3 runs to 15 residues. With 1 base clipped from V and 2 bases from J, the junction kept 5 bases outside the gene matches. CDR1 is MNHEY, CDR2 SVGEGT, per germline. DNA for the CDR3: TGTGCCAGCAGTTACTTTCCTAGCGGTACCTACGAGCAGTACTTC. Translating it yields CASSYFPSGTYEQYF.

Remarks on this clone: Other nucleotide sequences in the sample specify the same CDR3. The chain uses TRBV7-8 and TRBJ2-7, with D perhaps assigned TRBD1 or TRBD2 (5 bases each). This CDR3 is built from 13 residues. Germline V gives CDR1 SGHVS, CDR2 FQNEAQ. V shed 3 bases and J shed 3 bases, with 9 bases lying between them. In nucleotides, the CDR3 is TGTGCCAGCAGCTTTAGGGGACGCTACGAGCAGTACTTC. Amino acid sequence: CASSFRGRYEQYF. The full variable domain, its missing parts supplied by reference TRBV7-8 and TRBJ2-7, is GAGVSQSPRYKVAKRGQDVALRCDPISGHVSLFWYQQALGQGPEFLTYFQNEAQLDKSGLPSDRFFAERPEGSVSTLKIQRTQQEDSAVYLCASSFRGRYEQYFGPGTRLTVT.

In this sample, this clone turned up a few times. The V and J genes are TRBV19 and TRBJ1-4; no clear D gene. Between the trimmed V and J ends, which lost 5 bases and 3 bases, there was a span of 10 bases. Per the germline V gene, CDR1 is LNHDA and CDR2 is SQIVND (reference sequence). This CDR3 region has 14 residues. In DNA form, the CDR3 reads TGTGCCAGTAGTTTTGTTGTATCTAATGAAAAACTGTTTTTT. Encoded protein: CASSFVVSNEKLFF.

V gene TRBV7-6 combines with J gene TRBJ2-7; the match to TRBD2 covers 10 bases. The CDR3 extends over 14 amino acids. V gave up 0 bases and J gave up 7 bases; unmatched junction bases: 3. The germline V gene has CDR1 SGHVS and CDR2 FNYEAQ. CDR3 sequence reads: CASSLALAGVEQYF. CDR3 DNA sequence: TGTGCCAGCAGCTTAGCCCTAGCGGGGGTGGAGCAGTACTTC.

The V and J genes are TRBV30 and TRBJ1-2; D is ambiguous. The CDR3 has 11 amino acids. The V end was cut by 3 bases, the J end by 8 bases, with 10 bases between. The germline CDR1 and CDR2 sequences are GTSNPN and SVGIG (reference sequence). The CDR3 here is CAWSRDGGYTF. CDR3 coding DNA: TGTGCCTGGAGCCGCGACGGGGGCTACACCTTC.

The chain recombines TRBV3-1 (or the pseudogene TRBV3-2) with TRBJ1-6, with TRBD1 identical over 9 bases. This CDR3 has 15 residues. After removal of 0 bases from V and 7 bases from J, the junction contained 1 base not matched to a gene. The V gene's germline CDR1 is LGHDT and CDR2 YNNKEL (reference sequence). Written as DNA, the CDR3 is TGTGCCAGCAGCCAAGAGGGACAGGGAAATTCACCCCTCCACTTT. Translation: CASSQEGQGNSPLHF.

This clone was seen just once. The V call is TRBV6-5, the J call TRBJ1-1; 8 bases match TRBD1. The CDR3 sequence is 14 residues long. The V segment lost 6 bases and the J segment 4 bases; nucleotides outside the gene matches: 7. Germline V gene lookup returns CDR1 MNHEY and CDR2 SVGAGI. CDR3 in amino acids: CASSKSGGGTEAFF. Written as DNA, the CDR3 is TGTGCCAGCAGCAAGTCAGGGGGCGGCACTGAAGCTTTCTTT.

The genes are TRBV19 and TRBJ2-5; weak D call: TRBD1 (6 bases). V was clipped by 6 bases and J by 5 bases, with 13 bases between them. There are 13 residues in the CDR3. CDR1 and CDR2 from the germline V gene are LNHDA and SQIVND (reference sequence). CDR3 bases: TGTGCCAGTAGCCCATGGGGGCGGGAGACCCAGTACTTC. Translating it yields CASSPWGRETQYF.

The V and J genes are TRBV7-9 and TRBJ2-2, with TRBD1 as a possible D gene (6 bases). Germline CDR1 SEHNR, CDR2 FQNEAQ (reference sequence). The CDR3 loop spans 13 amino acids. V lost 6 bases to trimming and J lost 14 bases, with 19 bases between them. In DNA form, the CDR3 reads TGTGCCAGCAGACCTACAGGGCCGCGTCAACTGTTTTTT. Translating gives CASRPTGPRQLFF.

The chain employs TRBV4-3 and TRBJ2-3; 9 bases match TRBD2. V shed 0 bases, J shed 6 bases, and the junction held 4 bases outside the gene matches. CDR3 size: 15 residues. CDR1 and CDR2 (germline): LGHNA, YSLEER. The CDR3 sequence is CASSQDPLAGDTQYF. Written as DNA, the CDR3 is TGCGCCAGCAGCCAAGATCCCCTAGCGGGGGATACGCAGTATTTT.

The CDR3 region has the DNA TGTGCCAGCAGACAGTTACAGCGGTCCACCGGGGAGCTGTTTTTT. Its protein product is CASRQLQRSTGELFF. The V call is TRBV6-5, the J call TRBJ2-2; tentatively, D is TRBD2 (5 bases). The CDR3 has 15 residues. Trimming left V 6 bases short and J 4 bases short, with 15 bases between. Germline loops: CDR1 MNHEY, CDR2 SVGAGI.

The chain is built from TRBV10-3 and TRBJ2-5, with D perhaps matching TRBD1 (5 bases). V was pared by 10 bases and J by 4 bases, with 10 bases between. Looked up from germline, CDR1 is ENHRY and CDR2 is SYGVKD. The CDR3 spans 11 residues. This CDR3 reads CATGRGETQYF. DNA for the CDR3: TGTGCCACCGGAAGGGGAGAGACCCAGTACTTC.

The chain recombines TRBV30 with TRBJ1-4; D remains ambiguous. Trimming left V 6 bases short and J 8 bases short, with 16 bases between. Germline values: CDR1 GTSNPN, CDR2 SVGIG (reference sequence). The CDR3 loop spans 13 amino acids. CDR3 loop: CACRPKSREKLFF. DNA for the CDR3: TGTGCCTGCCGTCCTAAGTCTCGAGAAAAACTGTTTTTT.

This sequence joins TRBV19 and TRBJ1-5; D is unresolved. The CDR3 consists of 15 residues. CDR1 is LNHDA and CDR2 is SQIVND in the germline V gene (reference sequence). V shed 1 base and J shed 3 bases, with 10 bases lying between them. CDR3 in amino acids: CASSIGQSTNQPQHF. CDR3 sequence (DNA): TGTGCCAGTAGTATAGGGCAGAGTACCAATCAGCCCCAGCATTTT.

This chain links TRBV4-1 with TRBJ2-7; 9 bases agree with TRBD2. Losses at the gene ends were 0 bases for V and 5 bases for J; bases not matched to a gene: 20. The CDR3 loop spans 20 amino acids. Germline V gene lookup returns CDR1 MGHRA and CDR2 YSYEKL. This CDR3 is CASSQEFLAGALVVLHEQYF. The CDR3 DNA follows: TGCGCCAGCAGCCAAGAATTTTTAGCGGGGGCCCTAGTAGTCCTTCACGAGCAGTACTTC.

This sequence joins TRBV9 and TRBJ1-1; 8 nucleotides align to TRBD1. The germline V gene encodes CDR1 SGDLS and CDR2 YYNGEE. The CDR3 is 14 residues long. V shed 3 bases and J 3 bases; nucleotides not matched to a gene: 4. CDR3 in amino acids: CASSARGPDTEAFF. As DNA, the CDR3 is TGTGCCAGCAGCGCCAGGGGGCCCGACACTGAAGCTTTCTTT.

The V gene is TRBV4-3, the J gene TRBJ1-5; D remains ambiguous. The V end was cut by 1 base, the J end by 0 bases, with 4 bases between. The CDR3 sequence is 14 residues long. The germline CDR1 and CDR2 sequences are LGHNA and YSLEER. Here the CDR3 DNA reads TGCGCCAGCAGCCAAGCTTATAGCAATCAGCCCCAGCATTTT. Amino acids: CASSQAYSNQPQHF.

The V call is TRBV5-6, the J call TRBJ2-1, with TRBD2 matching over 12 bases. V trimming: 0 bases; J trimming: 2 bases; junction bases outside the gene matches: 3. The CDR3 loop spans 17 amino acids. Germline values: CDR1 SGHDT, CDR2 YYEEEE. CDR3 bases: TGTGCCAGCAGCTTGGTAGCTAGCGGGGGGGCCTACAATGAGCAGTTCTTC. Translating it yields CASSLVASGGAYNEQFF. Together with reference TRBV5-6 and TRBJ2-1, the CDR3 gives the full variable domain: DAGVTQSPTHLIKTRGQQVTLRCSPKSGHDTVSWYQQALGQGPQFIFQYYEEEERQRGNFPDRFSGHQFPNYSSELNVNALLLGDSALYLCASSLVASGGAYNEQFFGPGTRLTVL.

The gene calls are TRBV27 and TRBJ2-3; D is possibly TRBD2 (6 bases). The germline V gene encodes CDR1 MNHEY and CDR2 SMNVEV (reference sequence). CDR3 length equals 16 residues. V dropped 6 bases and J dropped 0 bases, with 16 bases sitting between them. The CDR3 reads CASRRTGRGSTDTQYF. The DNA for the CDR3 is TGTGCCAGCAGACGTACGGGGCGGGGAAGCACAGATACGCAGTATTTT.

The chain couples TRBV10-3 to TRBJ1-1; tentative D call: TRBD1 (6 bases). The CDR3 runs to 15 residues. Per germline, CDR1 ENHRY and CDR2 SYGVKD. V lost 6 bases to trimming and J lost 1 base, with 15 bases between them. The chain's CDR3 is CAISSLQGSNTEAFF. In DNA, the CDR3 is TGTGCCATCAGCTCCTTACAGGGTTCGAACACTGAAGCTTTCTTT.

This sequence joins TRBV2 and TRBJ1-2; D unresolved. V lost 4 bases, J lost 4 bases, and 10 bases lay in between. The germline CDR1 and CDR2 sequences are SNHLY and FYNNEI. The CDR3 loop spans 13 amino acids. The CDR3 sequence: CASSVRATYGYTF. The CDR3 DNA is TGTGCCAGCAGTGTGAGAGCCACCTATGGCTACACCTTC.

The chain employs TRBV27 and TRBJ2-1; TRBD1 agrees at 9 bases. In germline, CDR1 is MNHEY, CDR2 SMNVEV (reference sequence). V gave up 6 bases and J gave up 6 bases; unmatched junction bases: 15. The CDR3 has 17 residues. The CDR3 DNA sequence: TGTGCCAGCAGCACCCGGGGGGACAGGGTTTGGGGCAATGAGCAGTTCTTC. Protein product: CASSTRGDRVWGNEQFF.